The 23 T cell receptor beta chains below were found in one sample sequenced in a study of tissue T cells after allogeneic stem cell transplantation. Only in-frame clones appear in the TCRdb table, and some are missing; sequencing was by immunoSEQ multiplex PCR. The data show around 5,300 clones, 60% to 80% seen once. The specimen was tissue from the colon, collected at autopsy. Every receptor here comes from a female donor aged 60 or older with lung cancer.

This clone was observed a few times. The CDR3 bases are TGCGCCAGCAGCATTGGGGACAGGGTCTCTTCTGCTTTCTTT. It translates to CASSIGDRVSSAFF. The V and J genes are TRBV5-1 and TRBJ1-1; 9 bases fit TRBD1. The germline CDR1 and CDR2 sequences are SGHRS and YFSETQ. This CDR3 is 14 amino acids long. The V and J ends lost 4 bases and 11 bases, in that order; junction bases with no gene match: 12.

This clone was counted once. The rearrangement links TRBV7-3 to TRBJ2-7; 13 bases agree with TRBD2. The V gene end was trimmed by 5 bases and the J gene end by 5 bases; junction bases not matched to a gene: 3. CDR1 is SGHTA and CDR2 is FQGTGA in the germline V gene. The CDR3 contains 14 residues. This CDR3 is CASSHGLAGDEQYF. The CDR3 nucleotides read TGTGCCAGCAGCCACGGACTAGCGGGAGACGAGCAGTACTTC.

The genes are TRBV7-9 and TRBJ2-5; TRBD2 matches at 12 bases. V dropped 4 bases and J dropped 2; count of bases not matched to a gene: 8. This CDR3 contains 17 residues. Germline values: CDR1 SEHNR, CDR2 FQNEAQ (reference sequence). The CDR3 DNA sequence: TGTGCCAGCAGCTCAATCACTAGCGGGGGGCATCAAGAGACCCAGTACTTC. Encoded protein: CASSSITSGGHQETQYF.

This rearrangement joins TRBV7-2 to TRBJ1-2; D is possibly TRBD1 (5 bases). The CDR3 runs 14 residues. The ends were cut back, 8 bases at V and 2 bases at J, with 15 bases in the middle. Germline-derived CDR1 and CDR2 are SGHTA and FQGNSA. The CDR3 DNA follows: TGTGCCAGCGGTAGTGGGGGAGTGAACTATGGCTACACCTTC. Protein sequence: CASGSGGVNYGYTF. Full variable domain (missing parts from reference TRBV7-2 and TRBJ1-2): GAGVSQSPSNKVTEKGKDVELRCDPISGHTALYWYRQSLGQGLEFLIYFQGNSAPDKSGLPSDRFSAERTGGSVSTLTIQRTQQEDSAVYLCASGSGGVNYGYTFGSGTRLTVV.

The rearrangement links TRBV7-3 to TRBJ2-6; D may be TRBD1 (6 bases). The ends were cut back, 5 bases at V and 2 bases at J, with 10 bases in the middle. The CDR3 extends over 15 amino acids. Germline loops: CDR1 SGHTA, CDR2 FQGTGA. CDR3 bases: TGTGCCAGCAGCACACAGGGAGCTGGGGCCAACGTCCTGACTTTC. This sequence encodes CASSTQGAGANVLTF.

This clone was observed a handful of times. The chain is built from TRBV5-4 and TRBJ2-2, with a tentative D call TRBD1 (6 bases). V was trimmed by 6 bases and J by 4 bases, leaving 19 bases between them. The CDR3 is made up of 16 amino acids. Germline V gives CDR1 SGHNT, CDR2 YYREEE (reference sequence). CDR3 sequence: CASTRLRGSGTGELFF. CDR3 bases: TGTGCCAGCACCCGCCTAAGGGGGTCGGGCACCGGGGAGCTGTTTTTT.

The V gene is TRBV4-2, the J gene TRBJ1-5; D is possibly TRBD1 (5 bases). The CDR3 is 17 amino acids. Deletions cut 1 base from V and 5 bases from J, with 18 bases between. Germline values: CDR1 LGHNA, CDR2 YNFKEQ. The CDR3 sequence is CASSQVQSRVWDQPQHF. The DNA for the CDR3 is TGTGCCAGCAGCCAAGTGCAGAGCAGGGTATGGGATCAGCCCCAGCATTTT.

The chain is built from TRBV24-1 and TRBJ1-2, with D unclear. With 4 bases removed from V and 2 bases from J, the gap between germline ends came to 7 bases. There are 13 residues in the CDR3. Germline V lookup: CDR1 KGHDR, CDR2 SFDVKD. The CDR3 spells CATSDPRNYGYTF. The CDR3 DNA is TGTGCCACCAGTGACCCGAGGAACTATGGCTACACCTTC.

CDR3 nucleotide sequence: TGTGCCAGCAGCCAAGAAACTACCCCTAGCGGGAGTGCGACCTACGAGCAGTACTTC. Amino acid sequence: CASSQETTPSGSATYEQYF. V is TRBV3-1 (or the pseudogene TRBV3-2) and J is TRBJ2-7; 10 bases match TRBD2. The CDR3 consists of 19 residues. CDR1 is LGHDT and CDR2 is YNNKEL in the germline V gene (reference sequence). V trimming: 0 bases; J trimming: 2 bases; junction bases outside the gene matches: 13.

The chain carries TRBV3-1 (or the pseudogene TRBV3-2) and TRBJ2-5; D unclear. Per the germline V gene, CDR1 is LGHDT and CDR2 is YNNKEL (reference sequence). There are 13 residues in the CDR3. V lost 1 base to trimming and J lost 5 bases, with 8 bases between them. The CDR3 protein is CASSQVTVETQYF. In DNA, the CDR3 is TGTGCCAGCAGCCAAGTAACTGTGGAGACCCAGTACTTC.

The gene calls are TRBV5-1 and TRBJ1-2, with a possible D match to TRBD1 (6 bases). Germline V gene lookup returns CDR1 SGHRS and CDR2 YFSETQ. CDR3 size: 13 residues. V gave up 2 bases and J gave up 6 bases, with 11 bases separating them. The CDR3 DNA reads as TGCGCCAGCAGCTTCACAGGGAGCGATGGCTACACCTTC. Translated: CASSFTGSDGYTF.

V is TRBV5-6 and J is TRBJ1-2; 12 bases map to TRBD1. V shed 5 bases, J shed 3 bases, and the junction held 11 bases outside the gene matches. Germline V lookup: CDR1 SGHDT, CDR2 YYEEEE. The CDR3 length is 17 residues. CDR3 coding DNA: TGTGCCAGCAGAACCACCGGGACAGGGGGCGCCGACTATGGCTACACCTTC. Its translation: CASRTTGTGGADYGYTF.

This sequence joins TRBV5-6 and TRBJ1-1, with TRBD1 as a possible D gene (6 bases). Trimming took 0 bases from V and 0 from J, leaving 12 bases between them. CDR1 is SGHDT and CDR2 is YYEEEE in the germline V gene. The CDR3 extends over 16 amino acids. In DNA form, the CDR3 reads TGTGCCAGCAGCTTGGAGACAGGACGGATGAACACTGAAGCTTTCTTT. Amino acid sequence: CASSLETGRMNTEAFF.

The chain uses TRBV5-1 and TRBJ1-1, with a weak D call TRBD1 (5 bases). The CDR3 spans 11 residues. CDR1 and CDR2 (germline): SGHRS, YFSETQ. V was clipped by 6 bases and J by 3 bases, with 6 bases between them. DNA for the CDR3: TGCGCCAGCAAAGGGGACACTGAAGCTTTCTTT. Translating gives CASKGDTEAFF.

The table lists this clone with a few counts. The chain links TRBV3-1 (or the pseudogene TRBV3-2) to TRBJ2-7; TRBD2 is a possible D gene (5 bases). The CDR3 is 13 amino acids. Germline CDR1 is LGHDT and CDR2 is YNNKEL (reference sequence). V was pared by 8 bases and J by 7 bases, with 18 bases between. CDR3 sequence: CASCTTVGGEQYF. The CDR3 region has the DNA TGTGCCAGCTGCACGACGGTGGGCGGGGAGCAGTACTTC.

This chain uses TRBV5-1 with TRBJ2-3, with 11 bases matching TRBD2. The CDR3 spans 16 residues. From germline, CDR1 is SGHRS and CDR2 YFSETQ. Trimming cost V 0 bases and J 5 bases; bases outside gene matches: 5. The DNA of the CDR3 is TGCGCCAGCAGCTTGGGCACTAGCGGGGGAGGAGATACGCAGTATTTT. Translation: CASSLGTSGGGDTQYF.

This rearrangement joins TRBV6-5 to TRBJ1-6; D is perhaps TRBD1 (5 bases). V lost 5 bases and J lost 10, with 12 bases in between. Germline V gene sequence: CDR1 MNHEY, CDR2 SVGAGI. The CDR3 totals 13 residues. The CDR3 reads CASSPPWGSPLHF. Written as DNA, the CDR3 is TGTGCCAGCAGTCCCCCGTGGGGGTCACCCCTCCACTTT.

The genes are TRBV2 and TRBJ1-5, with D perhaps TRBD1 (6 bases). This CDR3 is built from 17 residues. V was trimmed by 6 bases and J by 2 bases, leaving 20 bases between them. Germline CDR1 and CDR2: SNHLY and FYNNEI. CDR3 sequence (DNA): TGTGCCAGCAGGCTACAGGGAGAGTCTGTTCGCAATCAGCCCCAGCATTTT. Protein: CASRLQGESVRNQPQHF.

The chain employs TRBV3-1 (or the pseudogene TRBV3-2) and TRBJ2-5, with 9 positions matching TRBD1. J lost 3 bases, V lost 5 bases, and 7 bases had no gene match. Per the germline V gene, CDR1 is LGHDT and CDR2 is YNNKEL (reference sequence). This CDR3 is 15 amino acids long. Here the CDR3 reads CASSWTGAKEETQYF. The CDR3 DNA reads TGTGCCAGCAGCTGGACAGGGGCAAAAGAAGAGACCCAGTACTTC.

This chain links TRBV5-1 with TRBJ2-7, with 9 bases matching TRBD2. Germline lookup yields CDR1 SGHRS and CDR2 YFSETQ. CDR3 length equals 18 residues. V shed 4 bases, J shed 0 bases, and the junction held 14 bases outside the gene matches. Here the CDR3 reads CASSPLGESGRSSYEQYF. CDR3 bases: TGCGCCAGCAGCCCGCTAGGCGAGAGCGGGAGGAGCTCCTACGAGCAGTACTTC.

The V and J genes are TRBV7-2 and TRBJ2-7, with 8 bases lining up with TRBD2. Germline V gene data show CDR1 as SGHTA and CDR2 as FQGNSA. With V trimmed by 6 bases and J by 3 bases, 7 bases remained unmatched. This CDR3 is built from 14 residues. CDR3 coding DNA: TGTGCCAGCAGTCCAAAGCGGGGGATCTACGAGCAGTACTTC. Amino acid sequence: CASSPKRGIYEQYF.

V is TRBV3-1 (or the pseudogene TRBV3-2) and J is TRBJ2-7, with unresolved D. V was pared by 3 bases and J by 1 base, with 4 bases between. The CDR3 spans 12 residues. The germline V gene has CDR1 LGHDT and CDR2 YNNKEL (reference sequence). The CDR3: CASSHMSYEQYF. DNA for the CDR3: TGTGCCAGCAGCCATATGTCCTACGAGCAGTACTTC.

This chain uses TRBV23-1 with TRBJ1-4; TRBD1 aligns across 9 bases. TRBV23-1 is annotated as an ORF whose role is uncertain. The J segment lost 8 bases and the V segment lost 3 bases, leaving 10 bases of the junction unmatched. The CDR3 runs to 16 residues. CDR3 region: CASSQDPGQGKEKLFF. The CDR3 bases are TGCGCCAGCAGTCAGGATCCGGGACAGGGTAAAGAAAAACTGTTTTTT.